This T cell receptor beta chain was profiled in a study of OX40 agonist ivuxolimab in advanced cancers. The V gene lost 5 bases and the J gene lost 4 bases, with 14 bases spanning the gap. Per germline, CDR1 SGHNT and CDR2 YENEEA. The CDR3 is made up of 14 amino acids. Generated by immunoSEQ multiplex PCR, the TCRdb table keeps only in-frame clones and is missing some. The sample has 20,000 or so clones; roughly 88% are singletons. The chain joins TRBV11-3 to TRBJ1-1; D is possibly TRBD1 (6 bases). The receptor comes from an adult with an advanced solid tumor such as melanoma, head and neck, liver or kidney cancer. Sequenced material: CD4+ or CD8+ T cells sorted from blood, taken in a trial of the OX40 agonist ivuxolimab. The CDR3 DNA is TGTGCCAGCAGCGAAAGGGGGTTCGGCACTGAAGCTTTCTTT. Translating gives CASSERGFGTEAFF.